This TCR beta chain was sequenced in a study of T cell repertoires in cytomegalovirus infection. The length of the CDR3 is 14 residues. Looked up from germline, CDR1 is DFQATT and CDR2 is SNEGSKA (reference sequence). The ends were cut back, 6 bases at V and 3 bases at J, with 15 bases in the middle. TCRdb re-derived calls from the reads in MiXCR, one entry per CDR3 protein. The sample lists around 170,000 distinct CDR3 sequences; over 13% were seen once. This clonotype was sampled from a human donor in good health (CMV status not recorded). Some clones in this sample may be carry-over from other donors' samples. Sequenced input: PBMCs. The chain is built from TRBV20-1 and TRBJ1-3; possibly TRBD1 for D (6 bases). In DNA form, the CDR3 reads TGCAGTGCGTCTACCACAGGGTTTGGAAACACCATATATTTT. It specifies CSASTTGFGNTIYF.